The next 5 T cell receptor beta chains were all read from a single sample in a study of Graves' ophthalmopathy and Graves' hyperthyroidism. Amplification of the TCR beta CDR3 regions used RNA transcripts (as template). HTBI primers primed a first-round RT-PCR, and a second-round multiplex PCR followed. Each CDR3 protein gets one entry after TCRdb re-called the multiplex PCR reads with MiXCR. The sample lists approximately 480,000 distinct CDR3 sequences; around an eighth were seen once. Sample: blood. These receptors were collected from a woman in her twenties or thirties with Graves' ophthalmopathy.

This clonotype was counted many times. This CDR3 reads CASSYRASEPQHF. CDR3 sequence (DNA): TGTGCCAGCAGTTACCGCGCCTCTGAGCCCCAGCATTTT. The V call is TRBV6-5, the J call TRBJ1-5; no clear D gene. This CDR3 contains 13 residues. Germline loops: CDR1 MNHEY, CDR2 SVGAGI. The V end lost 2 bases, the J end lost 8 bases, and 10 bases lay between the germline ends.

This clonotype was seen ten or more times. V is TRBV2 and J is TRBJ2-7; D is possibly TRBD2 (5 bases). The CDR3 contains 15 residues. Germline V gene sequence: CDR1 SNHLY, CDR2 FYNNEI. V was pared by 3 bases and J by 0 bases, with 12 bases between. CDR3 coding DNA: TGTGCCAGCAGTGAGGGGAGAAACCCCTCCTACGAGCAGTACTTC. Translation gives CASSEGRNPSYEQYF.

The chain is built from TRBV6-2 or TRBV6-3 and TRBJ2-4; 7 nucleotides align to TRBD2. CDR3 size: 16 residues. After removal of 2 bases from V and 0 bases from J, the junction contained 4 bases not matched to a gene. Germline V lookup: CDR1 MNHEY, CDR2 SVGEGT. The CDR3 region is CASSYAGEIAKNIQYF. The CDR3 nucleotides read TGTGCCAGCAGTTACGCGGGGGAGATAGCCAAAAACATTCAGTACTTC.

This clonotype was observed many times. The V call is TRBV5-1, the J call TRBJ2-5, with D perhaps being TRBD1 or TRBD2 (5 bases each). CDR1 SGHRS and CDR2 YFSETQ come from the germline V gene. With 4 bases removed from V and 5 bases from J, the gap between germline ends came to 12 bases. This CDR3 is 13 amino acids long. CDR3 DNA: TGCGCCAGCAGCCCCAGGGAGATGGAGACCCAGTACTTC. It specifies CASSPREMETQYF.

This clonotype was seen many times. V is TRBV19 and J is TRBJ1-3; D is possibly TRBD1 (6 bases). This CDR3 is 14 amino acids long. Germline-derived CDR1 and CDR2 are LNHDA and SQIVND (reference sequence). V was cut by 4 bases and J by 1 base, with 8 bases left in between. The CDR3 is CASSKRGSGNTIYF. CDR3 coding DNA: TGTGCCAGTAGTAAAAGGGGGTCTGGAAACACCATATATTTT.